The rows below give T cell receptor beta chains drawn from one sample of a study of T cell responses to AZD1222 COVID-19 vaccine. Some clones are missing from TCRdb's copy, which holds only in-frame ones; the method was immunoSEQ multiplex PCR. The sample lists about 86,000 clones; roughly nine tenths were seen once. The sample consisted of peripheral blood, taken on day 0 of AZD1222 vaccination. These receptors came from an adult in good health. The CDR3 runs from the conserved cysteine through the conserved F or W. A D gene is named only where the DNA matches it firmly. Rows give clone size only sometimes, using once, few, many, or a class for an expanded clone.

TRBD2 once TRBJ2-5 TRBV5-8 CASSLTGGIQETQYF TGTGCCAGCAGCTTGACGGGGGGGATCCAAGAGACCCAGTACTTC
- - TRBJ2-3 TRBV18 CASSPNGYTDTQYF TGTGCCAGCTCACCAAACGGATACACAGATACGCAGTATTTT
TRBD2 - TRBJ2-5 TRBV6-5 CASSLAGGFQETQYF TGTGCCAGCAGCTTAGCGGGAGGATTCCAAGAGACCCAGTACTTC
- once TRBJ1-2 TRBV18 CASSPPDRHGYTF TGTGCCAGCTCACCACCTGACAGGCATGGCTACACCTTC
- once TRBJ2-5 TRBV6-5 CASSLAAQETQYF TGTGCCAGCAGTTTAGCGGCGCAAGAGACCCAGTACTTC
- - TRBJ1-6 TRBV19 CASNIQGRGSPLHF TGTGCCAGTAATATTCAGGGCAGAGGTTCACCCCTCCACTTT
- - TRBJ1-1 TRBV19 CASRQGLRTEAFF TGTGCCAGTAGGCAGGGGTTGCGAACTGAAGCTTTCTTT
- - TRBJ1-1 TRBV9 CASSPRPDNTEAFF TGTGCCAGCAGCCCCAGACCGGACAACACTGAAGCTTTCTTT
TRBD1 few TRBJ2-1 TRBV5-1 CASSSVDRGLDYEQFF TGCGCCAGCAGCTCGGTGGACAGGGGGCTTGACTATGAGCAGTTCTTC
TRBD1 - TRBJ2-1 TRBV6-1 CASSAPGTGPYNEQFF TGTGCCAGCAGTGCCCCCGGGACAGGGCCATACAATGAGCAGTTCTTC
- once TRBJ1-2 TRBV7-9 CASSLQGSGYTF TGTGCCAGCAGCCTCCAGGGGAGTGGCTACACCTTC
- - TRBJ1-6 TRBV9 CASALGNSPLHF TGTGCCAGCGCCCTGGGGAATTCACCCCTCCACTTT
- - TRBJ1-2 TRBV20-1 CSVRESYGYTF TGCAGTGTTCGAGAGTCCTATGGCTACACCTTC
TRBD2 once TRBJ2-3 TRBV6-2/TRBV6-3 CASSSLAGGEGGSQYF TGTGCCAGCAGTTCACTAGCGGGAGGCGAAGGCGGTTCGCAGTATTTT
TRBD1 once TRBJ1-3 TRBV30 CAWSVPSTGISGNTIYF TGTGCCTGGAGTGTACCCTCGACAGGGATCTCTGGAAACACCATATATTTT
- - TRBJ1-5 TRBV4-1 CASSQEQAYSNQPQHF TGCGCCAGCAGCCAAGAGCAGGCTTATAGCAATCAGCCCCAGCATTTT
- once TRBJ1-1 TRBV15 CATVRGGFDTEAFF TGTGCCACCGTTAGGGGTGGCTTTGACACTGAAGCTTTCTTT
TRBD1 - TRBJ2-7 TRBV6-5 CASCSEGTGPYEQYF TGTGCCAGTTGTTCCGAGGGGACAGGGCCCTACGAGCAGTACTTC
TRBD1 once TRBJ1-2 TRBV10-2 CASSDRGQGNYGYTF TGCGCCAGCAGTGATCGGGGACAGGGAAACTATGGCTACACCTTC
- - TRBJ1-6 TRBV9 CASRLAGNYNSPLHF TGTGCCAGCAGACTCGCGGGCAATTATAATTCACCCCTCCACTTT
- - TRBJ1-1 TRBV7-2 CASSLAEGVGTEAFF TGTGCCAGCAGCTTAGCGGAGGGAGTGGGCACTGAAGCTTTCTTT
- - TRBJ2-6 TRBV5-4 CASSDRGTGANVLTF TGTGCCAGCAGCGACAGAGGTACTGGGGCCAACGTCCTGACTTTC
- - TRBJ1-5 TRBV2 CASSETGSLDSNQPQHF TGTGCCAGCAGTGAAACGGGCAGCCTCGATAGCAATCAGCCCCAGCATTTT
TRBD1 - TRBJ2-5 TRBV29-1 CSGTPRGLETQYF TGCAGCGGAACACCCAGGGGGCTGGAGACCCAGTACTTC
TRBD1 - TRBJ1-5 TRBV18 CASSPPGGQGARQPQHF TGTGCCAGCTCACCACCGGGGGGACAGGGGGCAAGACAGCCCCAGCATTTT
- - TRBJ1-2 TRBV2 CASSGSPSSTLQEANYGYTF TGTGCCAGCAGTGGGAGTCCCTCATCGACCCTTCAGGAAGCTAACTATGGCTACACCTTT
- - TRBJ1-2 TRBV10-2 CASTPDVQRYGYTF TGCGCCAGCACCCCGGACGTCCAGCGTTATGGCTACACCTTC
- - TRBJ1-1 TRBV6-5 CASIRSGGMGTEAFF TGTGCCAGCATCCGGTCCGGGGGCATGGGCACTGAAGCTTTCTTT
TRBD1 - TRBJ2-1 TRBV5-8 CASSLPGQGRSWEQFF TGTGCCAGCAGCTTACCGGGACAGGGTAGGAGTTGGGAGCAGTTCTTC
- - TRBJ1-2 TRBV27 CASSLEGQGQHGYTF TGTGCCAGCAGTTTAGAAGGGCAGGGTCAACATGGCTACACCTTC
TRBD2 - TRBJ2-3 TRBV2 CASSLTSGGRDTQYF TGTGCCAGCAGTTTAACTAGCGGGGGTAGAGATACGCAGTATTTT
TRBD2 - TRBJ2-1 TRBV6-5 CASSYSRGGDNEQFF TGTGCCAGCAGTTACTCGAGGGGAGGGGACAATGAGCAGTTCTTC
TRBD1 - TRBJ1-1 TRBV7-8 CASSPGTGQNTEAFF TGTGCCAGCAGCCCCGGGACAGGACAGAACACTGAAGCTTTCTTT
- once TRBJ2-4 TRBV4-2 CASSQEGGGSIAKNIQYF TGTGCCAGCAGCCAAGAAGGTGGGGGGTCCATAGCCAAAAACATTCAGTACTTC
- - TRBJ1-4 TRBV5-1 CASSLDRLLNEKLFF TGCGCCAGCAGCTTGGACAGGCTTCTTAATGAAAAACTGTTTTTT
TRBD2 - TRBJ2-3 TRBV6-6 CASSRRLAASLGTDTQYF TGTGCCAGCAGTCGCCGACTAGCGGCGAGCCTGGGCACAGATACGCAGTATTTT
- - TRBJ1-5 TRBV2 CASSEVGTSTNQPQHF TGTGCCAGCAGTGAAGTGGGCACCTCCACCAATCAGCCCCAGCATTTT
- - TRBJ2-7 TRBV6-5 CASRPHGTLYEQYF TGTGCCAGCAGACCCCACGGGACTTTGTACGAGCAGTACTTC
TRBD1 few TRBJ2-1 TRBV3-1/TRBV3-2 CASSQDLGQGPGDEQFF TGTGCCAGCAGCCAAGATCTGGGACAGGGCCCAGGGGATGAGCAGTTCTTC
- - TRBJ1-5 TRBV2 CASKIRAVDNQPQHF TGTGCCAGCAAAATTAGGGCAGTTGACAATCAGCCCCAGCATTTT
TRBD1 - TRBJ2-3 TRBV5-5 CASRVTGGGTDTQYF TGTGCCAGCAGAGTCACAGGGGGCGGGACAGATACGCAGTATTTT